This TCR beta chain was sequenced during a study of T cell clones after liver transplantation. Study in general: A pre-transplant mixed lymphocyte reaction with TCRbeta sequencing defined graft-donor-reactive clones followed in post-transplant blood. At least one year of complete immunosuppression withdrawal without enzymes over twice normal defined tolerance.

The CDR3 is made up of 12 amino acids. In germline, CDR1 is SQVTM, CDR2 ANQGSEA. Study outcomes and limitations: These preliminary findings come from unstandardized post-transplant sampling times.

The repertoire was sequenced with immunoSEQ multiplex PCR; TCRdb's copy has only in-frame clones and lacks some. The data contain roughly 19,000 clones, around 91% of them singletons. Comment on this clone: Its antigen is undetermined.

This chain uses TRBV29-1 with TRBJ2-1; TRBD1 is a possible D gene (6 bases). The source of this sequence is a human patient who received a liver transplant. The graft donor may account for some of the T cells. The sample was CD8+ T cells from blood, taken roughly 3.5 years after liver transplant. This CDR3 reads CSTLGAGNEQFF. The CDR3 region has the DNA TGCAGTACGTTGGGGGCAGGGAATGAGCAGTTCTTC.